Shown below are 31 T cell receptor beta chains from a single sample sequenced in a study of blood T cell repertoires in COVID-19. Libraries were prepared by immunoSEQ multiplex PCR; TCRdb keeps only in-frame clonotypes and omits some of them. This table has 330,000 or so clones, roughly 90% appearing once. The specimen sequenced was peripheral blood. The source of these receptors is an older woman with COVID-19, enrolled during active disease.

The CDR3 DNA follows: TGCGCCAGCAGTCCCGTGGGGGGGAACTATGGCTACACCTTC. Its protein is CASSPVGGNYGYTF. V gene TRBV23-1 combines with J gene TRBJ1-2; possibly TRBD1 for D (5 bases). TRBV23-1 is an ORF; its function is uncertain. V lost 4 bases to trimming and J lost 2 bases, with 11 bases between them. This CDR3 has 14 amino acids.

V is TRBV7-8 and J is TRBJ1-6, with a tentative D call TRBD1 (6 bases). CDR1 and CDR2 (germline): SGHVS, FQNEAQ. CDR3 size: 15 residues. Trimming left V 5 bases short and J 5 bases short, with 13 bases between. The CDR3 region has the DNA TGTGCCAGCAGCGGGCAGGGGTTCCATAATTCACCCCTCCACTTT. This translates into CASSGQGFHNSPLHF.

V is TRBV2 and J is TRBJ1-4; D gene uncertain. The CDR3 consists of 14 residues. The germline V and J ends were trimmed by 1 base and 8 bases, with 11 bases remaining between them. CDR1 and CDR2 from the germline V gene are SNHLY and FYNNEI. The CDR3 nucleotides read TGTGCCAGCAGTGAAGACGGAAGGAGGGAAAAACTGTTTTTT. Translating it yields CASSEDGRREKLFF.

V gene TRBV6-2 or TRBV6-3 combines with J gene TRBJ1-5; D not resolved. The CDR3 consists of 14 residues. The ends were cut back, 0 bases at V and 2 bases at J, with 5 bases in the middle. In germline, CDR1 is MNHEY, CDR2 SVGEGT. The CDR3 spells CASSYSSGNQPQHF. In DNA form, the CDR3 reads TGTGCCAGCAGTTACTCGTCGGGCAATCAGCCCCAGCATTTT.

The genes are TRBV28 and TRBJ1-5; D perhaps matches TRBD1 (5 bases). CDR3 size: 13 residues. Looked up from germline, CDR1 is MDHEN and CDR2 is SYDVKM. The ends were cut back, 5 bases at V and 5 bases at J, with 10 bases in the middle. The CDR3 spells CASSTPGDQPQHF. The CDR3 DNA follows: TGTGCCAGCAGTACCCCGGGGGATCAGCCCCAGCATTTT.

This chain joins TRBV5-1 and TRBJ2-7; the match to TRBD1 covers 9 bases. CDR1 and CDR2 from the germline V gene are SGHRS and YFSETQ. This CDR3 has 15 amino acids. J was trimmed by 6 bases and V by 3 bases; bases with no gene match: 10. The CDR3 region is CASSSAGQGFSEQYF. DNA of the CDR3: TGCGCCAGCAGCTCGGCGGGACAGGGTTTTTCCGAGCAGTACTTC.

The rearrangement joins TRBV7-2 to TRBJ2-5, with D possibly TRBD2 on 5 matching bases. There are 13 residues in the CDR3. The germline V and J ends were trimmed by 5 bases and 4 bases, with 11 bases remaining between them. CDR1 SGHTA and CDR2 FQGNSA come from the germline V gene. Here the CDR3 reads CASSPGSGETQYF. In DNA, the CDR3 is TGTGCCAGCAGCCCGGGGAGTGGAGAGACCCAGTACTTC.

The chain is built from TRBV27 and TRBJ1-1; TRBD1 aligns across 7 bases. This CDR3 is 13 amino acids long. Losses at the gene ends were 4 bases for V and 4 bases for J; bases not matched to a gene: 3. CDR1 is MNHEY, CDR2 SMNVEV, per germline (reference sequence). Here the CDR3 DNA reads TGTGCCAGCAGTTGGGCAGGGGGCACTGAAGCTTTCTTT. Amino acids: CASSWAGGTEAFF.

The gene calls are TRBV12-5 and TRBJ2-5, with TRBD2 identical over 12 bases. Looked up from germline, CDR1 is LGHNT and CDR2 is FRNRAP. This CDR3 is built from 15 residues. With V trimmed by 7 bases and J by 4 bases, 7 bases remained unmatched. CDR3: CASAPSGGEGETQYF. The CDR3 DNA follows: TGTGCTAGTGCCCCTAGCGGGGGGGAGGGAGAGACCCAGTACTTC.

This chain joins TRBV28 and TRBJ2-3, with D maybe TRBD2 (5 bases). The V gene's germline CDR1 is MDHEN and CDR2 SYDVKM. Trimming took off 5 bases at V and 10 bases at J, with 16 bases between the two ends. The CDR3 has 13 amino acids. This chain's CDR3 is CASSGGGAVSQYF. CDR3 DNA sequence: TGTGCCAGCAGTGGCGGTGGAGCGGTTTCGCAGTATTTT.

This clone has a single count. CDR3 region: CASSTGQGISQPQHF. In DNA form, the CDR3 reads TGTGCCAGTAGTACTGGACAGGGAATAAGTCAGCCCCAGCATTTT. V gene TRBV19 combines with J gene TRBJ1-5; 8 nucleotides align to TRBD1. The V and J ends lost 4 bases and 6 bases, in that order; junction bases with no gene match: 8. This CDR3 is built from 15 residues. Germline V gene lookup returns CDR1 LNHDA and CDR2 SQIVND (reference sequence).

Concerning this clone: The sample has other DNA sequences that encode this CDR3 too. This chain connects TRBV10-3 to TRBJ1-4; D is undetermined. Germline assignment: CDR1 ENHRY and CDR2 SYGVKD. The CDR3 extends over 12 amino acids. Trimming stripped 4 bases from V and 5 bases from J, with 5 bases between. CDR3 DNA: TGTGCCATCAGTGGAGAAAATGAAAAACTGTTTTTT. Amino acid sequence: CAISGENEKLFF.

This clone showed up just a few times. The chain recombines TRBV7-9 with TRBJ1-5; D perhaps matches TRBD1 (6 bases). Per the germline V gene, CDR1 is SEHNR and CDR2 is FQNEAQ (reference sequence). The V and J ends lost 5 bases and 4 bases respectively, with 18 bases between them. This CDR3 region has 16 residues. The CDR3 spells CASSRWGGGKNQPQHF. CDR3 nucleotide sequence: TGTGCCAGCAGCCGTTGGGGAGGGGGAAAGAATCAGCCCCAGCATTTT.

V is TRBV12-5 and J is TRBJ2-7; maybe TRBD2 (5 bases). The CDR3 contains 14 residues. Trimming left V 8 bases short and J 7 bases short, with 21 bases between. Per the germline V gene, CDR1 is LGHNT and CDR2 is FRNRAP. The CDR3 DNA reads as TGTGCTAGTACTCAGCGGCTTCCCCCATTAGAGCAGTACTTC. It specifies CASTQRLPPLEQYF. Complete variable domain (other parts from reference TRBV12-5 and TRBJ2-7): DARVTQTPRHKVTEMGQEVTMRCQPILGHNTVFWYRQTMMQGLELLAYFRNRAPLDDSGMPKDRFSAEMPDATLATLKIQPSEPRDSAVYFCASTQRLPPLEQYFGPGTRLTVT.

The chain is built from TRBV13 and TRBJ1-2, with 7 nucleotides matching TRBD1. Trimming cost V 2 bases and J 3 bases; bases outside gene matches: 9. The CDR3 has 16 amino acids. Germline-derived CDR1 and CDR2 are PRHDT and FYEKMQ (reference sequence). The CDR3 region has the DNA TGTGCCAGCAGCTTACTTCGACAGGGTTTGTACTATGGCTACACCTTC. Protein sequence: CASSLLRQGLYYGYTF.

The chain recombines TRBV28 with TRBJ1-2; TRBD1 is a possible D gene (6 bases). Germline V lookup: CDR1 MDHEN, CDR2 SYDVKM. This CDR3 comprises 12 residues. Between the trimmed V and J ends, which lost 0 bases and 8 bases, there was a span of 7 bases. The CDR3 reads CASSLWDRGYTF. The CDR3 DNA follows: TGTGCCAGCAGTTTATGGGACAGAGGCTACACCTTC.

The V and J genes are TRBV28 and TRBJ2-3, with a possible D match to TRBD1 (6 bases). The CDR3 length is 14 residues. V lost 3 bases and J lost 5, with 12 bases in between. Germline V CDR1 and CDR2: MDHEN, SYDVKM. CDR3 nucleotide sequence: TGTGCCAGCAGTTTTTACAGGGAAGGAGATACGCAGTATTTT. Translated, it gives CASSFYREGDTQYF.

This clone was seen just once. The rearrangement links TRBV5-4 to TRBJ2-3; tentative D call: TRBD2 (5 bases). Germline assignment: CDR1 SGHNT and CDR2 YYREEE (reference sequence). CDR3 length: 17 amino acids. Trimming left V 0 bases short and J 2 bases short, with 16 bases between. The CDR3 protein is CASSLGLAGLPTDTQYF. In DNA form, the CDR3 reads TGTGCCAGCAGCTTGGGGCTGGCAGGACTGCCCACAGATACGCAGTATTTT.

This clone has only a few counts. V and J are TRBV6-2 or TRBV6-3 and TRBJ1-2, with 8 nucleotides matching TRBD1. There are 20 residues in the CDR3. Germline lookup yields CDR1 MNHEY and CDR2 SVGEGT. V was pared by 5 bases and J by 3 bases, with 23 bases of the junction left unmatched. The CDR3 loop is CASSKKGGTGGSGRDYGYTF. CDR3 nucleotides: TGTGCCAGCAGTAAGAAGGGCGGGACAGGAGGCTCGGGTCGAGACTATGGCTACACCTTC.

This clone came up a few times. This chain uses TRBV9 with TRBJ1-1, with a weak D call TRBD1 (5 bases). V lost 4 bases and J lost 5, with 15 bases in between. Germline-derived CDR1 and CDR2 are SGDLS and YYNGEE. CDR3 length: 14 amino acids. The CDR3 spells CASSKGQAGTEAFF. CDR3 nucleotides: TGTGCCAGCAGCAAAGGACAAGCTGGAACTGAAGCTTTCTTT.

This chain links TRBV7-9 with TRBJ2-1, with TRBD2 matching over 8 bases. J lost 9 bases, V lost 2 bases, and 6 bases had no gene match. The length of the CDR3 is 14 residues. Germline V gene data show CDR1 as SEHNR and CDR2 as FQNEAQ (reference sequence). For the CDR3, the DNA is TGTGCCAGCAGCTTAAACGGGGGGGCTTTTGAGCAGTTCTTC. It specifies CASSLNGGAFEQFF. Looking up the rest from reference TRBV7-9 and TRBJ2-1 gives the full variable domain: DTGVSQNPRHKITKRGQNVTFRCDPISEHNRLYWYRQTLGQGPEFLTYFQNEAQLEKSRLLSDRFSAERPKGSFSTLEIQRTEQGDSAMYLCASSLNGGAFEQFFGPGTRLTVL.

The chain uses TRBV12-3 or TRBV12-4 and TRBJ1-2, with TRBD1 identical over 8 bases. Trimming cost V 6 bases and J 4 bases; bases outside gene matches: 4. The length of the CDR3 is 13 residues. The DNA for the CDR3 is TGTGCCAGCAGCTCGGACAGGGCCTATGGCTACACCTTC. Encoded protein: CASSSDRAYGYTF.

This sequence joins TRBV12-3 or TRBV12-4 and TRBJ1-5; D remains unclear. V dropped 3 bases and J dropped 4 bases, with 7 bases sitting between them. The CDR3 totals 13 residues. DNA for the CDR3: TGTGCCAGCAGTTTGCGGCAGAATCAGCCCCAGCATTTT. It yields the protein CASSLRQNQPQHF.

The J gene is TRBJ1-2, the V gene TRBV3-1 (or the pseudogene TRBV3-2); TRBD1 agrees at 10 bases. The CDR3 extends over 15 amino acids. J was trimmed by 2 bases and V by 3 bases; bases with no gene match: 3. The germline V gene encodes CDR1 LGHDT and CDR2 YNNKEL (reference sequence). CDR3 nucleotide sequence: TGTGCCAGCAGCCACCCGGGACAGGGGAACTATGGCTACACCTTC. It specifies CASSHPGQGNYGYTF.

The V and J genes are TRBV5-4 and TRBJ2-2; D possibly corresponds to TRBD1 (6 bases). CDR1 is SGHNT, CDR2 YYREEE, per germline (reference sequence). Trimming took off 4 bases at V and 1 base at J, with 11 bases between the two ends. CDR3 length equals 15 residues. CDR3 sequence: CASSRPRGNTGELFF. DNA for the CDR3: TGTGCCAGCAGCCGACCCAGGGGGAACACCGGGGAGCTGTTTTTT.

The chain links TRBV6-5 to TRBJ1-1; D gene uncertain. The V gene's germline CDR1 is MNHEY and CDR2 SVGAGI. The CDR3 loop spans 13 amino acids. Trimming shortened V by 9 bases and J by 0 bases, and 11 bases separated the two germline ends. The CDR3, as DNA: TGTGCCAGTAAAAAACTTTTGAACACTGAAGCTTTCTTT. Translating it yields CASKKLLNTEAFF.

This chain joins TRBV5-1 and TRBJ1-2; 7 bases fit TRBD1. This CDR3 is built from 14 residues. V lost 4 bases, J lost 5 bases, and 8 bases stayed unmatched. Per germline, CDR1 SGHRS and CDR2 YFSETQ. The CDR3 is CASSSAGTAYGYTF. The CDR3, as DNA: TGCGCCAGCAGCAGCGCCGGGACAGCGTATGGCTACACCTTC.

The table lists this clone with a few counts. This chain joins TRBV6-5 and TRBJ2-1; D might be TRBD2 (6 bases). In germline, CDR1 is MNHEY, CDR2 SVGAGI. CDR3 length: 14 residues. Trimming cost V 8 bases and J 2 bases, with 13 bases left between them. The CDR3 DNA reads as TGTGCCAGCGGGGACGGGGGAACCTACAATGAGCAGTTCTTC. Protein: CASGDGGTYNEQFF.

The chain joins TRBV7-2 to TRBJ1-6, with D uncertain. Germline V lookup: CDR1 SGHTA, CDR2 FQGNSA. This CDR3 has 13 residues. V was pared by 8 bases and J by 4 bases, with 9 bases between. The CDR3 spells CASGGQYNSPLHF. The CDR3 bases are TGTGCCAGCGGTGGCCAGTATAATTCACCCCTCCACTTT. The complete variable domain, with remaining parts taken from reference TRBV7-2 and TRBJ1-6, reads GAGVSQSPSNKVTEKGKDVELRCDPISGHTALYWYRQSLGQGLEFLIYFQGNSAPDKSGLPSDRFSAERTGGSVSTLTIQRTQQEDSAVYLCASGGQYNSPLHFGNGTRLTVT.

The chain joins TRBV29-1 to TRBJ2-1, with 12 bases that match TRBD1. The CDR3 spans 15 residues. Looked up from germline, CDR1 is SQVTM and CDR2 is ANQGSEA. J lost 8 bases, V lost 3 bases, and 8 bases had no gene match. The CDR3: CSVEGGDRGRYEQFF. The CDR3 bases are TGCAGCGTTGAGGGAGGGGACAGGGGGCGATATGAGCAGTTCTTC.

Here the CDR3 DNA reads TGCGCCAGCAGCCAAGTGAGTGCGTCGAGCTCCTACGAGCAGTACTTC. This sequence encodes CASSQVSASSSYEQYF. The chain recombines TRBV4-1 with TRBJ2-7; no firm D call. This CDR3 spans 16 amino acids. Looked up from germline, CDR1 is MGHRA and CDR2 is YSYEKL. V lost 1 base and J lost 0, with 13 bases in between.